These 22 T cell receptor beta chains share one sample of origin, sequenced in a study of cytomegalovirus exposure and HLA in healthy donors. The protocol was immunoSEQ multiplex PCR, while the TCRdb copy is restricted to in-frame clones and leaves out a portion. The sample consists of about 150,000 clones, roughly 79% of them appearing once. Sequenced material: PBMCs. The source is a man younger than 40 in good health and CMV-seropositive.

The J gene is TRBJ1-3, the V gene TRBV5-1, with a weak D call TRBD1 (5 bases). The CDR3 is made up of 15 amino acids. Trimming removed 4 bases at V and 0 bases at J, with 11 bases between. Germline values: CDR1 SGHRS, CDR2 YFSETQ. CDR3 protein: CASSIGASSGNTIYF. Written as DNA, the CDR3 is TGCGCCAGCAGCATTGGGGCTAGCTCTGGAAACACCATATATTTT.

The chain links TRBV2 to TRBJ2-1; 9 nucleotides line up with TRBD2. J lost 2 bases, V lost 7 bases, and 6 bases had no gene match. Germline lookup yields CDR1 SNHLY and CDR2 FYNNEI. This CDR3 contains 15 residues. The CDR3 bases are TGTGCCAGCACAAAGACTAGCGGCACCTACAATGAGCAGTTCTTC. It is translated as CASTKTSGTYNEQFF. The complete variable domain, with remaining parts taken from reference TRBV2 and TRBJ2-1, reads EPEVTQTPSHQVTQMGQEVILRCVPISNHLYFYWYRQILGQKVEFLVSFYNNEISEKSEIFDDQFSVERPDGSNFTLKIRSTKLEDSAMYFCASTKTSGTYNEQFFGPGTRLTVL.

The chain carries TRBV5-1 and TRBJ2-2; 11 nucleotides agree with TRBD2. There are 16 residues in the CDR3. With 3 bases clipped from V and 5 bases from J, the junction kept 6 bases outside the gene matches. The germline gives CDR1 SGHRS, CDR2 YFSETQ. CDR3 sequence (DNA): TGCGCCAGCAGCTCCCGACTAGCGGGAAATACCGGGGAGCTGTTTTTT. Amino acids: CASSSRLAGNTGELFF.

The chain combines TRBV2 with TRBJ1-4; D not resolved. Looked up from germline, CDR1 is SNHLY and CDR2 is FYNNEI. Trimming stripped 6 bases from V and 0 bases from J, with 8 bases between. CDR3 size: 14 residues. In DNA, the CDR3 is TGTGCCAGCAGCCGGGTTTCAACTAATGAAAAACTGTTTTTT. This codes for CASSRVSTNEKLFF. Drawing the rest from reference TRBV2 and TRBJ1-4, the complete variable domain is EPEVTQTPSHQVTQMGQEVILRCVPISNHLYFYWYRQILGQKVEFLVSFYNNEISEKSEIFDDQFSVERPDGSNFTLKIRSTKLEDSAMYFCASSRVSTNEKLFFGSGTQLSVL.

V usage is TRBV29-1 and J usage is TRBJ2-5, with TRBD1 as a possible D gene (5 bases). V was pared by 2 bases and J by 1 base, with 14 bases between. Germline CDR1 SQVTM, CDR2 ANQGSEA. This CDR3 comprises 15 residues. The CDR3 DNA follows: TGCAGCGTTGAACTGCGCAGGGTTGGCCAAGAGACCCAGTACTTC. Its translation: CSVELRRVGQETQYF.

The V call is TRBV29-1, the J call TRBJ2-6; D possibly corresponds to TRBD2 (5 bases). This CDR3 region has 14 residues. CDR1 and CDR2 (germline): SQVTM, ANQGSEA. Trimming took off 6 bases at V and 0 bases at J, with 9 bases between the two ends. CDR3 nucleotide sequence: TGCAGCGTCGGCCGGGACTCTGGGGCCAACGTCCTGACTTTC. Amino acids: CSVGRDSGANVLTF.

This clone has only a few counts. The rearrangement links TRBV30 to TRBJ2-7, with D perhaps matching TRBD1 (6 bases). Germline CDR1 and CDR2: GTSNPN and SVGIG (reference sequence). Deletions cut 0 bases from V and 0 bases from J, with 12 bases between. The length of the CDR3 is 15 residues. In DNA, the CDR3 is TGTGCCTGGAGTGTACTGGACAGACTCTCCTACGAGCAGTACTTC. Translation gives CAWSVLDRLSYEQYF.

Comments on this clone: The same CDR3 arises from other DNA sequences in this sample as well. The J gene is TRBJ2-7, the V gene TRBV18, with 8 positions matching TRBD1. Germline V gives CDR1 KGHSH, CDR2 LQKENI. The CDR3 covers 14 residues. After removal of 6 bases from V and 4 bases from J, the junction contained 8 bases not matched to a gene. CDR3 amino acids: CASSPGQGSYEQYF. DNA of the CDR3: TGTGCCAGCTCTCCCGGACAGGGATCGTACGAGCAGTACTTC.

CDR3 nucleotides: TGTGCCAGCAGTTCCCCTCCTAGTGTTACCGAAGCTTTCTTT. Encoded protein: CASSSPPSVTEAFF. The chain has TRBV6-5 and TRBJ1-1; D call uncertain. This CDR3 contains 14 residues. Trimming took off 4 bases at V and 8 bases at J, with 17 bases between the two ends. Germline loops: CDR1 MNHEY, CDR2 SVGAGI.

The V gene is TRBV12-5, the J gene TRBJ1-5; the D gene is possibly TRBD1 (6 bases). CDR3 length: 16 amino acids. Germline loops: CDR1 LGHNT, CDR2 FRNRAP. V lost 6 bases and J 5 bases, leaving 20 bases between the germline ends. The CDR3 loop reads CASGVTGLSVDQPQHF. The CDR3 nucleotides are TGTGCTAGTGGGGTGACAGGCTTAAGTGTGGATCAGCCCCAGCATTTT.

The chain couples TRBV19 to TRBJ2-2; 10 positions agree with TRBD1. This CDR3 region has 15 residues. CDR1 is LNHDA, CDR2 SQIVND, per germline (reference sequence). V shed 6 bases, J shed 5 bases, and the junction held 6 bases outside the gene matches. The CDR3 reads CASSTRDRGTGELFF. The CDR3 DNA sequence: TGTGCCAGTAGCACCCGGGACAGGGGTACCGGGGAGCTGTTTTTT.

This chain links TRBV7-2 with TRBJ2-1, with TRBD2 as a possible D gene (5 bases). Germline V lookup: CDR1 SGHTA, CDR2 FQGNSA. Trimming took off 3 bases at V and 3 bases at J, with 6 bases between the two ends. This CDR3 comprises 13 residues. CDR3 region: CASSLDFYNEQFF. DNA for the CDR3: TGTGCCAGCAGCTTGGACTTCTACAATGAGCAGTTCTTC.

This chain uses TRBV5-8 with TRBJ1-2; 7 bases align to TRBD1. The V segment lost 4 bases and the J segment 5 bases; nucleotides outside the gene matches: 8. The CDR3 is 14 residues long. Per germline, CDR1 SGHTS and CDR2 YDEGEE. This CDR3 is CASSPSTGVYGYTF. The CDR3 DNA follows: TGTGCCAGCAGCCCCTCTACAGGGGTGTATGGCTACACCTTC. The full variable domain, its missing parts supplied by reference TRBV5-8 and TRBJ1-2, is EAGVTQSPTHLIKTRGQQATLRCSPISGHTSVYWYQQALGLGLQFLLWYDEGEERNRGNFPPRFSGRQFPNYSSELNVNALELEDSALYLCASSPSTGVYGYTFGSGTRLTVV.

This clone was counted once. This rearrangement joins TRBV7-3 to TRBJ1-1; weak D call: TRBD1 (5 bases). The CDR3 extends over 14 amino acids. Trimming removed 1 base at V and 4 bases at J, with 10 bases between. The germline V gene has CDR1 SGHTA and CDR2 FQGTGA. The CDR3 bases are TGTGCCAGCAGCTTAAATACGGGGGGCACTGAAGCTTTCTTT. This translates into CASSLNTGGTEAFF.

J is TRBJ1-1 and V is TRBV9, with D unclear. CDR1 and CDR2 from the germline V gene are SGDLS and YYNGEE. The CDR3 sequence is 15 residues long. V lost 0 bases and J lost 4, with 13 bases in between. The CDR3 region is CASSVEGSGGTEAFF. CDR3 DNA: TGTGCCAGCAGCGTAGAGGGTTCGGGAGGCACTGAAGCTTTCTTT.

V usage is TRBV27 and J usage is TRBJ2-2; D unresolved. V lost 0 bases and J 4 bases, leaving 3 bases between the germline ends. CDR1 and CDR2 from the germline V gene are MNHEY and SMNVEV (reference sequence). This CDR3 has 13 amino acids. The CDR3 region has the DNA TGTGCCAGCAGTTTATCCGGCACCGGGGAGCTGTTTTTT. It codes for CASSLSGTGELFF.

This clone appeared a single time. This rearrangement joins TRBV30 to TRBJ2-7; the match to TRBD2 covers 9 bases. This CDR3 is built from 12 residues. V lost 7 bases to trimming and J lost 3 bases; unmatched junction nucleotides: 4. From germline, CDR1 is GTSNPN and CDR2 SVGIG (reference sequence). The DNA of the CDR3 is TGTGCCTTAGCGGGAGACTTCTACGAGCAGTACTTC. Amino acids: CALAGDFYEQYF.

This clone was detected many times. V is TRBV7-2 and J is TRBJ1-2, with D perhaps TRBD1 (5 bases). Germline V gene sequence: CDR1 SGHTA, CDR2 FQGNSA. Trimming shortened V by 5 bases and J by 8 bases, and 15 bases separated the two germline ends. The CDR3 totals 13 residues. Here the CDR3 DNA reads TGTGCCAGCAGCCCCTCGGGGGAAGGAGGCTACACCTTC. This gives the protein CASSPSGEGGYTF.

The chain employs TRBV2 and TRBJ1-1; 7 positions agree with TRBD1. J lost 0 bases, V lost 5 bases, and 3 bases had no gene match. The germline V gene has CDR1 SNHLY and CDR2 FYNNEI. This CDR3 is built from 14 residues. The CDR3 sequence is CASSLQGLNTEAFF. CDR3 DNA sequence: TGTGCCAGCAGTCTACAGGGGCTGAACACTGAAGCTTTCTTT.

The CDR3: CASSPGTANYGYTF. The CDR3 DNA reads TGTGCCAGCAGCCCTGGGACAGCTAACTATGGCTACACCTTC. This chain links TRBV7-2 with TRBJ1-2; 7 bases align to TRBD1. The V and J ends lost 5 bases and 0 bases, in that order; junction bases with no gene match: 3. CDR1 SGHTA and CDR2 FQGNSA come from the germline V gene. The CDR3 sequence is 14 residues long.

The rearrangement uses TRBV6-1 and TRBJ2-5, with TRBD1 matching 8 bases. The CDR3 totals 15 residues. In germline, CDR1 is MNHNS, CDR2 SASEGT. Trimming at V came to 6 bases and at J to 4 bases, leaving 10 bases not matched to a gene. CDR3 amino acids: CASRADRGAPETQYF. As DNA, the CDR3 is TGTGCCAGCAGGGCCGACAGGGGCGCGCCAGAGACCCAGTACTTC.

This clone was seen a handful of times. V is TRBV10-3 and J is TRBJ1-2; the D gene is possibly TRBD1 (6 bases). The CDR3 consists of 14 residues. The germline V and J ends were trimmed by 2 bases and 2 bases, with 9 bases remaining between them. The germline V gene has CDR1 ENHRY and CDR2 SYGVKD. The CDR3 loop reads CAISETGSNYGYTF. The CDR3 region has the DNA TGTGCCATCAGTGAGACAGGGTCCAACTATGGCTACACCTTC.